The 24 T cell receptor beta chains given below trace back to one sample, sequenced in a study of spatial heterogeneity in lung cancer. The time point is: sample taken at primary tumor resection. TCRdb reanalysed the 5' RACE reads using MiXCR and keeps one entry per CDR3 protein. The table has about 36,000 distinct CDR3 sequences, about 7.7% seen once. Source: PBMCs, taken at surgery. The receptors shown here come from a female donor with early-stage non-small cell lung cancer.

This clonotype was picked up many times. The chain is built from TRBV11-2 and TRBJ2-7; perhaps D is TRBD1 or TRBD2 (5 bases each). With 5 bases removed from V and 7 bases from J, the gap between germline ends came to 12 bases. This CDR3 region has 12 residues. Germline lookup yields CDR1 SGHAT and CDR2 FQNNGV. This chain's CDR3 is CASSPGTDEQYF. The DNA of the CDR3 is TGTGCCAGCAGCCCTGGGACGGATGAGCAGTACTTC.

This clonotype was observed at least ten times. CDR3 region: CASQKGGGDYTF. The CDR3 DNA is TGTGCCAGCCAAAAGGGAGGGGGCGACTACACCTTC. The chain recombines TRBV28 with TRBJ1-2, with TRBD1 identical over 7 bases. CDR3 length equals 12 residues. V trimming: 8 bases; J trimming: 10 bases; junction bases outside the gene matches: 10. In germline, CDR1 is MDHEN, CDR2 SYDVKM.

This clonotype was seen more than once but under ten times. This rearrangement joins TRBV12-3 or TRBV12-4 to TRBJ2-5, with D tentatively TRBD2 (6 bases). The CDR3 is 16 residues long. Deletions cut 7 bases from V and 0 bases from J, with 18 bases between. The DNA for the CDR3 is TGTGCCAGCACTAGGGCAGGGCGGGGAAACCAAGAGACCCAGTACTTC. Its protein product is CASTRAGRGNQETQYF.

In this sample, this clonotype turned up a few times. The rearrangement joins TRBV18 to TRBJ2-2; the match to TRBD1 covers 7 bases. The ends lost 8 bases at V and 5 bases at J; junction bases unmatched: 2. Germline assignment: CDR1 KGHSH and CDR2 LQKENI. This CDR3 has 12 residues. The CDR3 sequence: CASHRGTGELFF. The CDR3 DNA reads TGTGCCAGCCACAGGGGTACCGGGGAGCTGTTTTTT.

A few counts support this clonotype. J is TRBJ2-5 and V is TRBV20-1, with no clear D. The CDR3 contains 12 residues. Trimming removed 1 base at V and 4 bases at J, with 7 bases between. Per germline, CDR1 DFQATT and CDR2 SNEGSKA (reference sequence). As DNA, the CDR3 is TGCAGTGCTAGAGGTGGCGGAGAGACCCAGTACTTC. Encoded protein: CSARGGGETQYF.

This clonotype was observed at least ten times. The chain is built from TRBV29-1 and TRBJ2-4, with D perhaps given as TRBD1 or TRBD2 (5 bases each). This CDR3 is built from 12 residues. Germline values: CDR1 SQVTM, CDR2 ANQGSEA. The germline V and J ends were trimmed by 7 bases and 6 bases, with 13 bases remaining between them. The CDR3 spells CSARDLANIQYF. The CDR3 DNA follows: TGCAGCGCTCGGGACCTAGCAAACATTCAGTACTTC.

This chain links TRBV28 with TRBJ1-4, with 9 bases identical to TRBD1. Germline lookup yields CDR1 MDHEN and CDR2 SYDVKM. The length of the CDR3 is 17 residues. J was trimmed by 5 bases and V by 5 bases; bases with no gene match: 12. CDR3 loop: CASSPRPGTGTNEKLFF. The DNA of the CDR3 is TGTGCCAGCAGTCCCAGACCCGGGACAGGGACAAATGAAAAACTGTTTTTT. The whole variable domain, filled in from reference TRBV28 and TRBJ1-4, reads DVKVTQSSRYLVKRTGEKVFLECVQDMDHENMFWYRQDPGLGLRLIYFSYDVKMKEKGDIPEGYSVSREKKERFSLILESASTNQTSMYLCASSPRPGTGTNEKLFFGSGTQLSVL.

The gene calls are TRBV4-2 and TRBJ2-7; D possibly corresponds to TRBD2 (5 bases). CDR3 size: 13 residues. Germline V gene sequence: CDR1 LGHNA, CDR2 YNFKEQ. V shed 2 bases and J shed 6 bases, with 11 bases lying between them. CDR3 DNA: TGTGCCAGCAGCCAATTTCTACTAGGCGAGCAGTACTTC. Protein sequence: CASSQFLLGEQYF.

The rearrangement uses TRBV20-1 and TRBJ1-2; 7 bases match TRBD1. Germline V gives CDR1 DFQATT, CDR2 SNEGSKA (reference sequence). This CDR3 is built from 14 residues. The V and J ends lost 2 bases and 7 bases, in that order; junction bases with no gene match: 10. CDR3 nucleotides: TGCAGTGCTAGAATACAGGGGACTTCGGGTGGCTACACCTTC. This translates into CSARIQGTSGGYTF.

This clonotype was counted at least ten times. V is TRBV6-6 and J is TRBJ2-7; a weak D match, TRBD1 (6 bases). V dropped 5 bases and J dropped 1 base, with 9 bases sitting between them. This CDR3 spans 13 amino acids. The germline V gene has CDR1 MNHNY and CDR2 SVGAGI (reference sequence). The CDR3 nucleotides are TGTGCCAGCAGTATGCAGGGGTCCTACGAGCAGTACTTC. Translating gives CASSMQGSYEQYF.

This clonotype has at least ten counts. This chain links TRBV7-2 with TRBJ2-1; TRBD2 matches at 9 bases. CDR3 length: 16 residues. Germline lookup yields CDR1 SGHTA and CDR2 FQGNSA. The J segment lost 14 bases and the V segment lost 3 bases, leaving 17 bases of the junction unmatched. In DNA, the CDR3 is TGTGCCAGCAGCTTGCCCCGGCTAGCGGGACTACAGAGGGAGTTCTTC. Residues: CASSLPRLAGLQREFF. Drawing the rest from reference TRBV7-2 and TRBJ2-1, the complete variable domain is GAGVSQSPSNKVTEKGKDVELRCDPISGHTALYWYRQSLGQGLEFLIYFQGNSAPDKSGLPSDRFSAERTGGSVSTLTIQRTQQEDSAVYLCASSLPRLAGLQREFFGPGTRLTVL.

This clonotype has a count of ten or more. This chain uses TRBV21-1 with TRBJ1-3; TRBD1, the D gene given by the table, was not confirmed from the DNA. TRBV21-1 is designated a pseudogene. This CDR3 comprises 16 residues. CDR3: CASSPLGQVSGNTIYF. CDR3 coding DNA: TGTGCCAGCAGCCCGTTGGGACAGGTCTCTGGAAACACCATATATTTT.

This clonotype was seen only a few times. The DNA of the CDR3 is TGCGCCAGCAGTCAATCATCAGGGGGCGGTTGTACAGATACGCAGTATTTT. Translated, it gives CASSQSSGGGCTDTQYF. The V call is TRBV23-1, the J call TRBJ2-3; TRBD1 aligns across 8 bases. TRBV23-1 is assigned to the ORF class and has an uncertain function. Unmatched junction bases numbered 8, after V lost 0 bases and J lost 3 bases. This CDR3 has 17 residues.

This clonotype was seen only a few times. The rearrangement uses TRBV6-5 and TRBJ2-2, with D perhaps TRBD1 (5 bases). V was cut by 6 bases and J by 4 bases, with 12 bases left in between. Germline V gene sequence: CDR1 MNHEY, CDR2 SVGAGI. This CDR3 contains 14 residues. CDR3 residues: CASRLAGLTGELFF. The DNA of the CDR3 is TGTGCCAGCAGATTAGCAGGGCTCACCGGGGAGCTGTTTTTT.

This clonotype was found many times. In nucleotides, the CDR3 is TGTGCCAGCAGTGGTGTCAGCCCTGGCTACACCTTC. Its protein is CASSGVSPGYTF. The gene calls are TRBV2 and TRBJ1-2; D call uncertain. Per germline, CDR1 SNHLY and CDR2 FYNNEI. The CDR3 has 12 amino acids. V was trimmed by 4 bases and J by 7 bases, leaving 10 bases between them.

This clonotype was found many times. The rearrangement links TRBV12-3 or TRBV12-4 to TRBJ1-2; D gene ambiguous. This CDR3 spans 14 amino acids. Trimming removed 1 base from V and 2 bases from J, with 8 bases in between. CDR3 DNA: TGTGCCAGCAGTTTAGAACAGTACAACTATGGCTACACCTTC. This translates into CASSLEQYNYGYTF.

This chain joins TRBV20-1 and TRBJ1-2; 8 positions match TRBD1. CDR1 is DFQATT, CDR2 SNEGSKA, per germline (reference sequence). This CDR3 region has 12 residues. V lost 6 bases to trimming and J lost 2 bases; unmatched junction nucleotides: 2. The CDR3 DNA reads TGCAGTGCCGGACAGGGAAACTATGGCTACACCTTC. The encoded protein is CSAGQGNYGYTF.

This clonotype was seen ten or more times. The gene calls are TRBV5-1 and TRBJ2-5; D not certain. The CDR3 runs to 14 residues. The V and J ends lost 7 bases and 1 base respectively, with 14 bases between them. Per the germline V gene, CDR1 is SGHRS and CDR2 is YFSETQ. CDR3 in DNA: TGCGCCAGCCGTAAGGGTCTCGGCCAAGAGACCCAGTACTTC. It codes for CASRKGLGQETQYF.

This clonotype was seen many times. This chain joins TRBV29-1 and TRBJ1-2; no reliable D call. CDR1 and CDR2 (germline): SQVTM, ANQGSEA. The CDR3 is made up of 11 amino acids. Trimming took 7 bases from V and 2 from J, leaving 8 bases between them. The CDR3 here is CSAQENYGYTF. Written as DNA, the CDR3 is TGCAGCGCCCAAGAGAACTATGGCTACACCTTC.

In this sample, this clonotype turned up many times. V is TRBV25-1 and J is TRBJ1-2; D is undetermined. The CDR3 is 12 amino acids. CDR1 and CDR2 (germline): MGHDK, SYGVNS. Trimming took off 8 bases at V and 10 bases at J, with 17 bases between the two ends. The CDR3 spells CASLNPPFDYTF. The CDR3 nucleotides are TGTGCCAGCTTGAATCCTCCATTTGACTACACCTTC.

The rearrangement links TRBV20-1 to TRBJ2-7; perhaps TRBD2 as D (6 bases). Trimming pared 3 bases from V and 2 bases from J, leaving 11 bases between. The CDR3 is made up of 13 amino acids. Germline assignment: CDR1 DFQATT and CDR2 SNEGSKA (reference sequence). The CDR3 loop is CSARRRTTYEQYF. Here the CDR3 DNA reads TGCAGTGCTAGGAGACGGACTACCTACGAGCAGTACTTC.

This clonotype appeared many times. The rearrangement joins TRBV12-3 or TRBV12-4 to TRBJ2-2; 7 bases line up with TRBD1. The junction had 10 bases not matched to a gene; V was cut back by 5 bases and J by 4 bases. CDR3 length: 16 residues. CDR3 sequence: CASSQSLRTGTGELFF. In DNA form, the CDR3 reads TGTGCCAGCAGTCAATCCCTACGGACAGGCACCGGGGAGCTGTTTTTT.

This clonotype showed up many times. The rearrangement links TRBV20-1 to TRBJ1-1, with D unclear. Germline V gene sequence: CDR1 DFQATT, CDR2 SNEGSKA (reference sequence). The CDR3 extends over 14 amino acids. Trimming shortened V by 3 bases and J by 3 bases, and 14 bases separated the two germline ends. Written as DNA, the CDR3 is TGCAGTGCTAGGTCGGCGGGCCTTGACACTGAAGCTTTCTTT. The encoded protein is CSARSAGLDTEAFF.

This clonotype has a handful of counts. The chain joins TRBV11-2 to TRBJ2-3; 14 bases agree with TRBD2. The CDR3 contains 19 residues. After removal of 4 bases from V and 1 base from J, the junction contained 10 bases not matched to a gene. Germline V gene data show CDR1 as SGHAT and CDR2 as FQNNGV. CDR3 in DNA: TGTGCCAGCAGCTATCCGAGGGTGGGACTAGCGGGAGGCACAGATACGCAGTATTTT. This gives the protein CASSYPRVGLAGGTDTQYF. Using reference TRBV11-2 and TRBJ2-3 for the parts outside the CDR3, the full variable domain is EAGVAQSPRYKIIEKRQSVAFWCNPISGHATLYWYQQILGQGPKLLIQFQNNGVVDDSQLPKDRFSAERLKGVDSTLKIQPAKLEDSAVYLCASSYPRVGLAGGTDTQYFGPGTRLTVL.